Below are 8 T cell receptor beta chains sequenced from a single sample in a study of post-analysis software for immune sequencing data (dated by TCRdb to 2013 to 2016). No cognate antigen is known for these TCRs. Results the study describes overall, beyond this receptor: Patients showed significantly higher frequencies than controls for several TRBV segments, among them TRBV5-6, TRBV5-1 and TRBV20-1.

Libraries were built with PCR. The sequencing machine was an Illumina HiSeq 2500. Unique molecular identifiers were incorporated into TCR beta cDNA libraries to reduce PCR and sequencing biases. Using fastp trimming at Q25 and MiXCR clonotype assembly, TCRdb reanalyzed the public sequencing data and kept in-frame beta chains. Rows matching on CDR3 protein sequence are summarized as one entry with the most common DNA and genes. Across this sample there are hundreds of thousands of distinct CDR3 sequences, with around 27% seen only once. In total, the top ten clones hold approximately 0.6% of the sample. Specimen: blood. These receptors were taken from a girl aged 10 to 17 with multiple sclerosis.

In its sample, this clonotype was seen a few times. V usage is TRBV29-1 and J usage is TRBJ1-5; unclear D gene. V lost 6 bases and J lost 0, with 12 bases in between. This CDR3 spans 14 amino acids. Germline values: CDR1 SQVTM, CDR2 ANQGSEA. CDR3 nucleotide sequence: TGCAGCGTCCGAGAGGGCAGTAGCAATCAGCCCCAGCATTTT. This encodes CSVREGSSNQPQHF.

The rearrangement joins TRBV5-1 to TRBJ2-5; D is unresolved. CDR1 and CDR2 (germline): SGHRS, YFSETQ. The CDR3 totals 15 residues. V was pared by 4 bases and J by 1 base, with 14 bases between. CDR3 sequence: CASSPLLAVQETQYF. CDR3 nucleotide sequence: TGCGCCAGCAGCCCGCTATTAGCCGTCCAAGAGACCCAGTACTTC.

CDR3 bases: TGCAGTGCTAGTGGGACAGGGACAGATACGCAGTATTTT. Encoded protein: CSASGTGTDTQYF. The chain couples TRBV20-1 to TRBJ2-3, with 9 bases that match TRBD1. Germline V CDR1 and CDR2: DFQATT, SNEGSKA (reference sequence). Trimming took 3 bases from V and 3 from J; bases not matched to a gene: 1. This CDR3 is 13 amino acids long.

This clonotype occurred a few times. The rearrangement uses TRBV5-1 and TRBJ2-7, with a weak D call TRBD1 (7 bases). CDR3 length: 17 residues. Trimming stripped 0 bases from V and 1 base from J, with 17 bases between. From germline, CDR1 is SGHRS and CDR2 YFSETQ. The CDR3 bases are TGCGCCAGCAGCTTGGCCGGGGGACAGAGTAAATCCTACGAGCAGTACTTC. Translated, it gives CASSLAGGQSKSYEQYF.

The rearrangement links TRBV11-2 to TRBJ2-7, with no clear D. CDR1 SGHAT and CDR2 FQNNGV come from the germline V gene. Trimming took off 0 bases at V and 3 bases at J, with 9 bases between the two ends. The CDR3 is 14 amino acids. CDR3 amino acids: CASSLDRRLYEQYF. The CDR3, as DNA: TGTGCCAGCAGCTTAGATCGGCGGCTCTACGAGCAGTACTTC.

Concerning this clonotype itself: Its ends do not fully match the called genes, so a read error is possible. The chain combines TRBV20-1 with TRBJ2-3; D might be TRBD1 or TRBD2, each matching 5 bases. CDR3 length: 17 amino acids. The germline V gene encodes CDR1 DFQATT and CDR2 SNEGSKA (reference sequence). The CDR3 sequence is CSARHSGRDFSTDTRYF. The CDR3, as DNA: TGCAGTGCTAGGCACTCGGGGCGAGATTTCTCCACAGATACGCGGTATTTT.

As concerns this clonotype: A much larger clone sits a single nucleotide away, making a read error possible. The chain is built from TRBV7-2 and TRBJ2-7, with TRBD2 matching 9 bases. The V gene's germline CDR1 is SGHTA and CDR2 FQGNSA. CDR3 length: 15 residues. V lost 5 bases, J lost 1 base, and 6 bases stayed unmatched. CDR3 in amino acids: CTSSVGSGRSYEQYF. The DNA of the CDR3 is TGTACCAGCAGCGTCGGTAGCGGGAGATCCTACGAGCAGTACTTC.

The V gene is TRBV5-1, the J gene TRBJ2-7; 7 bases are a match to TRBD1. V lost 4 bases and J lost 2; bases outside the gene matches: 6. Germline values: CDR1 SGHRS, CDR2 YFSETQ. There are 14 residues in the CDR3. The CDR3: CASSPWTGAYEQYF. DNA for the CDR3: TGCGCCAGCAGCCCATGGACAGGCGCCTACGAGCAGTACTTC.